This T cell receptor beta chain was sequenced for a study of beta chain features in type 1 diabetes. The study, taken as a whole, reports: HLA effects on TCRB rearrangement stayed unresolved here.

This clone was counted between two and nine times. Its target is not known. The CDR3 contains 12 residues. V gave up 7 bases and J gave up 3 bases; unmatched junction bases: 3. Per the germline V gene, CDR1 is SQVTM and CDR2 is ANQGSEA. The whole isolated RNA underwent reverse transcription, so sequencing captured expressed TCRB transcripts. TCRdb's table, derived via immunoSEQ multiplex PCR, lists solely in-frame clones and lacks some. The profile shows approximately 150,000 clones, roughly 10% of them singletons. This TCR was recovered from a woman aged 40 to 50 in good health. Input material: central memory CD4+ T cells from blood. The chain carries TRBV29-1 and TRBJ1-2; 9 bases fit TRBD1. The CDR3 bases are TGCAGCGGGCGACAGGGGGACTATGGCTACACCTTC. Translating it yields CSGRQGDYGYTF.